This T cell receptor beta chain is from a study of T cell responses to AZD1222 COVID-19 vaccine (dated by TCRdb to the early 2020s). With respect to the entire study: TCR sequencing was performed for fewer than 250 trial participants, of whom around 200 were given two doses of AZD1222 and approximately 25 were given two doses of MenACWY control vaccine. Enrollment into the trials was organized by age into subgroups of 18-55, 56-69 and 70-plus years, and those subgroups contained roughly 150, 30 and 60 TCR-sequenced participants, respectively.

Read against the paper, the sample's time point label means: about 28 days (+/-7) after the second vaccine dose. AZD1222 recipients with second doses at about 4 weeks or about 12 weeks were pooled, because spike-specific TCR depth and breadth did not differ between schedules. The vaccinee samples were drawn from two UK trials, COV001 and COV002, one of which was a single-blind randomized controlled phase 2/3 trial testing AZD1222 (ChAdOx1 nCoV-19) in healthy adults. For TCRbeta chain sequencing, PBMC samples were collected from trial participants at day 0 and at day 28 after the second dose. With regard to this clone: Its antigen is still unknown. Per-base quality was not reported, and no clone a single base away is much larger than it. At the DNA level, this CDR3 is encoded by other sequences in the same sample as well.

The research as a whole found: Epitopes outside the regions mutated in the B.1.351 and B.1.1.7 variants were reportedly recognized by nearly half of the unique spike-specific TCRs. Participants were mostly white British and included more females than males, and it was suggested by the authors that clonal diversity may have been underestimated. Only a handful of AZD1222 recipients were SARS-CoV-2 seropositive at baseline, limiting conclusions about previously exposed vaccinees. Vaccine-associated CD4 TCRs spanned the whole spike protein, with dominant responses in regions 160-218 and 743-854. The 56-69-year group was small, and its depth increase did not reach significance, likely because of low power. After two AZD1222 doses, spike-specific TCR breadth and depth were significantly higher than at day 0 and than in MenACWY recipients. Because no day 14 peak-response samples were available, repertoires were characterized only after the peak T cell response.

The CDR3 regions of human TCRbeta chains were analyzed by immunosequencing. The original pipeline was this. Repertoire TCRs were matched against a reference library of SARS-CoV-2-specific TCRs generated with the MIRA antigen-specificity platform. Breadth was defined as the fraction of unique TCRs that were SARS-CoV-2-associated. Depth was defined as the fraction of total T cells that were SARS-CoV-2-associated. Using the MIRA data, each spike-specific TCR was mapped to the spike region that the TCR reacts to and placed in a CD4 or CD8 class. Log10-transformed breadth and depth values were compared by one-way ANOVA with Sidak's multiple comparisons tests. This immuneACCESS table, as held by TCRdb, lists in-frame sequences with V and J called but not all clones. Of the missing ones, under half trace to an unresolved V gene in checked studies; the others have no known cause. V and J calls and clone size are as listed in that table; D and trimming were resolved from the DNA. This sample holds around 89,000 clones; 89% were observed only once. The ten largest clones capture roughly 5% of the sample.

The source is an adult who received the AZD1222 COVID-19 vaccine. This specimen consisted of peripheral blood, obtained 28 days after the second AZD1222 dose.

The nucleotide sequence is TGTGCCAGCAGAGACAACTATGGCTACACCTTC. It is translated as CASRDNYGYTF. Rearrangement joined TRBV27 to TRBJ1-2, with the D gene uncertain. Looking up the germline V gene (reference sequence) yields CDR1 MNHEY and CDR2 SMNVEV. Trimming removed 6 bases from V and 2 bases from J, leaving 4 bases between the germline ends. The CDR3 contains 11 residues, cysteine and phenylalanine counted. CDR3 DNA is the only sequence kept; it has 33 bases, read in frame from the first base.